These 5 T cell receptor beta chains were all obtained from the same sample, sequenced in a study of T-cell reconstitution after alpha-beta-depleted transplantation in children. Using unique molecular identifiers, the investigators prepared the TCRbeta library. TCRdb independently ran MiXCR on the PCR reads; one entry per CDR3 protein. The sample carries some 600,000 distinct CDR3 sequences, roughly 15% recorded once. Sequences were derived from PBMCs from the stem cell graft donor, sampled from the stem cell graft. The receptors derive from a human donor who donated a stem cell graft to a child with acute myeloid leukemia.

The chain joins TRBV6-2 or TRBV6-3 to TRBJ2-1; TRBD2 aligns across 11 bases. There are 16 residues in the CDR3. The germline gives CDR1 MNHEY, CDR2 SVGEGT. J lost 6 bases, V lost 7 bases, and 11 bases had no gene match. In DNA, the CDR3 is TGTGCCAGCAAAGAGGCTAGCGGGGGGTACCCCAATGAGCAGTTCTTC. This gives the protein CASKEASGGYPNEQFF.

The chain is built from TRBV20-1 and TRBJ2-7, with D uncertain. The CDR3 is made up of 13 amino acids. The V gene lost 2 bases and the J gene lost 0 bases, with 8 bases spanning the gap. From germline, CDR1 is DFQATT and CDR2 SNEGSKA (reference sequence). CDR3 nucleotides: TGCAGTGCTAGACGGTCGGACTCCTACGAGCAGTACGTC. It yields the protein CSARRSDSYEQYV.

This clonotype has more than one count but fewer than ten. For the CDR3, the DNA is TGTGCCAGCAGGGAAGTTAATGGCTACGAGCAGTACTTC. Translated, it gives CASREVNGYEQYF. The chain couples TRBV7-9 to TRBJ2-7; the D is unclear. Germline values: CDR1 SEHNR, CDR2 FQNEAQ (reference sequence). The ends were cut back, 6 bases at V and 3 bases at J, with 12 bases in the middle. The CDR3 spans 13 residues. Supplemented by reference TRBV7-9 and TRBJ2-7, the full variable domain reads DTGVSQNPRHKITKRGQNVTFRCDPISEHNRLYWYRQTLGQGPEFLTYFQNEAQLEKSRLLSDRFSAERPKGSFSTLEIQRTEQGDSAMYLCASREVNGYEQYFGPGTRLTVT.

The chain joins TRBV11-3 to TRBJ2-1; 8 nucleotides line up with TRBD1. The germline V gene has CDR1 SGHNT and CDR2 YENEEA. The length of the CDR3 is 16 residues. The V segment lost 3 bases and the J segment 4 bases; nucleotides outside the gene matches: 8. CDR3 DNA sequence: TGTGCCAGCAGCTTGGTTTCCGGGACAGGATACAATGAGCAGTTCTTC. Amino acid sequence: CASSLVSGTGYNEQFF.

This sequence joins TRBV7-2 and TRBJ1-1; no clear D. Trimming took 1 base from V and 11 from J, leaving 8 bases between them. The CDR3 contains 11 residues. Germline CDR1 reads SGHTA; CDR2 reads FQGNSA. The CDR3 coding sequence is TGTGCCAGCAGCTTAGTAGGGTGGGCTTTCTTT. Translated, it gives CASSLVGWAFF.